Reported below is one T cell receptor (beta chain). The sample belongs to a study of PD-1 blockade in classical Hodgkin lymphoma. CDR3 size: 17 residues. V lost 4 bases and J lost 7; bases outside the gene matches: 12. Germline V gene data show CDR1 as LNHDA and CDR2 as SQIVND (reference sequence). The time point denotes: cycle 4 day 1 (C4D1), after more than five weeks of nivolumab. Each patient relapsed following autologous stem cell transplantation, and prior brentuximab vedotin exposure differed. The patients, who had relapsed/refractory classical Hodgkin lymphoma, achieved best responses of complete response, partial response or progressive disease. The table came from immunoSEQ multiplex PCR; TCRdb's copy has only in-frame clones and leaves some out. The repertoire holds 64,000 or so clones, with 90% to 95% as singletons.

The specimen was peripheral blood mononuclear cells (PBMCs), collected before the fourth cycle of nivolumab. This TCR derives from a human donor with classical Hodgkin lymphoma. The chain employs TRBV19 and TRBJ2-1; TRBD2 matches 11 bases. CDR3 bases: TGTGCCAGTAGTACGCTAGCGGGAGGAACTTCCGAAAATGAGCAGTTCTTC. Translated: CASSTLAGGTSENEQFF. The whole variable domain, remainder taken from reference TRBV19 and TRBJ2-1, is DGGITQSPKYLFRKEGQNVTLSCEQNLNHDAMYWYRQDPGQGLRLIYYSQIVNDFQKGDIAEGYSVSREKKESFPLTVTSAQKNPTAFYLCASSTLAGGTSENEQFFGPGTRLTVL.